This T cell receptor (beta chain) was retrieved from a study of cytomegalovirus exposure and HLA in healthy donors. Looking at the study overall: An earlier analysis identified 110 million or so unique TCR beta sequences in about 200 million T cells.

The study's findings and limits: By a later analysis, the bulk of CMV-associated TCR beta chains appeared HLA-restricted.

The CDR3 runs to 15 residues. CDR1 is SGHKS and CDR2 is YYEKEE in the germline V gene (reference sequence). J was trimmed by 2 bases and V by 0 bases; bases with no gene match: 5. Primers for the PCR totalled 60 Vbeta and 13 Jbeta. The protocol was immunoSEQ multiplex PCR, while the TCRdb copy is restricted to in-frame clones and leaves out a portion. Counted here are some 140,000 clones, 65% to 85% occurring once; the ten biggest clones make up about 1%. Concerning this clone itself: The antigen remains undetermined.

What was sequenced was PBMCs. The receptor was derived from a man between 18 and 35 years old in good health and CMV-seronegative. The rearrangement joins TRBV5-5 to TRBJ2-7; 7 bases line up with TRBD1. CDR3 protein: CASSLGGTATYEQYF. CDR3 in DNA: TGTGCCAGCAGCTTGGGTGGGACAGCAACCTACGAGCAGTACTTC.